This TCR beta chain was sequenced in a study of post-analysis software for immune sequencing data. Across the study: In terms of disease course, relapsing-remitting, secondary progressive and progressive-relapsing multiple sclerosis were included. Study-level points and caveats: Patients had higher frequencies than controls of about five TRBV segments, including TRBV5-6, TRBV5-1 and TRBV20-1.

Germline trimming cut 5 bases from V and 2 bases from J; bases unmatched to any gene: 15. Germline CDR1 SQVTM, CDR2 ANQGSEA. The CDR3 consists of 17 residues. Each TCR beta cDNA library carried unique molecular identifiers. TCRdb re-called the PCR reads through MiXCR, storing one row per CDR3 protein. Of roughly 700,000 distinct CDR3 sequences listed, 25% to 30% are singletons. About this clonotype: Its antigen remains unidentified.

This TCR was sampled from a girl aged 10-17 years with multiple sclerosis. Input material: blood. This chain uses TRBV29-1 with TRBJ1-5, with TRBD1 matching over 7 bases. The CDR3 here is CSVMFAPGGRGNQPQHF. The CDR3 coding sequence is TGCAGCGTTATGTTTGCCCCAGGGGGTAGGGGCAATCAGCCCCAGCATTTT.